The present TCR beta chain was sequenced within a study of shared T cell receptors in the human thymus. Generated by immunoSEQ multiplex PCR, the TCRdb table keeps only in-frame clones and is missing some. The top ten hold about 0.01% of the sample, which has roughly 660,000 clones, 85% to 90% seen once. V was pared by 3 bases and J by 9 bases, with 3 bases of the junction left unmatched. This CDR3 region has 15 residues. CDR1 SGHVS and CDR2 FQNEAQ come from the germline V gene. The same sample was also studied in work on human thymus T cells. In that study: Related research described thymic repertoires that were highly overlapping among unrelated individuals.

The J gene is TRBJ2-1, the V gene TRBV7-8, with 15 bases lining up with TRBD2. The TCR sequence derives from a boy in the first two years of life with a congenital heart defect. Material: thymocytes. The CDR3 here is CASSFSGLAGGEQFF. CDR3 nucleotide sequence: TGTGCCAGCAGCTTTTCGGGACTAGCGGGAGGTGAGCAGTTCTTC.